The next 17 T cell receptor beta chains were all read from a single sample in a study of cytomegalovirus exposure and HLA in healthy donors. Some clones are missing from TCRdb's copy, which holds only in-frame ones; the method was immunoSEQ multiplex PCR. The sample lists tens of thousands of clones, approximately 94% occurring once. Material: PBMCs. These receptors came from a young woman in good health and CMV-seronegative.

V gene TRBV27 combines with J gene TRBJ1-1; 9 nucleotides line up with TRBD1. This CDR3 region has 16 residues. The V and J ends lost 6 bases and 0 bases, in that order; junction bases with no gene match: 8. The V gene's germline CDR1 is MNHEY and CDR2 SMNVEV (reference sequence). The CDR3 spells CASREGTGFLNTEAFF. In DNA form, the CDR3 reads TGTGCCAGCAGGGAGGGGACAGGGTTTTTGAACACTGAAGCTTTCTTT.

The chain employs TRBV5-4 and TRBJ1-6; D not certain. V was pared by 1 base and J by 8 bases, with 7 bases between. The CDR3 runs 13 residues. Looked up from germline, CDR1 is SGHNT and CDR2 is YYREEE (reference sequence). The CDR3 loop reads CASSLSVDSPLHF. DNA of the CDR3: TGTGCCAGCAGCTTGTCGGTAGATTCACCCCTCCACTTT.

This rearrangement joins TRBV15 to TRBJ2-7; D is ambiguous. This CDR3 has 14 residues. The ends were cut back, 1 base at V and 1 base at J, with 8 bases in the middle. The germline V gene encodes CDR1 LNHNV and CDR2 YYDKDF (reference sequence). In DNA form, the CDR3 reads TGTGCCACCAGCAGAGCCGGAGAGTCCTACGAGCAGTACTTC. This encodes CATSRAGESYEQYF. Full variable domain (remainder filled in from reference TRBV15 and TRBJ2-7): DAMVIQNPRYQVTQFGKPVTLSCSQTLNHNVMYWYQQKSSQAPKLLFHYYDKDFNNEADTPDNFQSRRPNTSFCFLDIRSPGLGDTAMYLCATSRAGESYEQYFGPGTRLTVT.

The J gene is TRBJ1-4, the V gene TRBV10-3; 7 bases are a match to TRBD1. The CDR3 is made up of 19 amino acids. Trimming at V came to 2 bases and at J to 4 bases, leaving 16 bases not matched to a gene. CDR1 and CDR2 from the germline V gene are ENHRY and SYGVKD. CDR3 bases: TGTGCCATCAGTGAGAGTTTGTTGGGGTCAGGGGGAGATAATGAAAAACTGTTTTTT. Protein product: CAISESLLGSGGDNEKLFF.

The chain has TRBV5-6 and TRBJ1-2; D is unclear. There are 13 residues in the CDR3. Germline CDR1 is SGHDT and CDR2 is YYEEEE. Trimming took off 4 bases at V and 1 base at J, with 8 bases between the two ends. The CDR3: CASSHTNNYGYTF. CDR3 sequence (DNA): TGTGCCAGCAGCCACACAAATAACTATGGCTACACCTTC.

The CDR3 region has the DNA TGTGCCAGCAGCTTAACTTCACGGAGGAGCACTGAAGCTTTCTTT. Its protein product is CASSLTSRRSTEAFF. V gene TRBV7-2 combines with J gene TRBJ1-1; D uncertain. The ends were cut back, 2 bases at V and 4 bases at J, with 14 bases in the middle. This CDR3 comprises 15 residues. Germline V lookup: CDR1 SGHTA, CDR2 FQGNSA.

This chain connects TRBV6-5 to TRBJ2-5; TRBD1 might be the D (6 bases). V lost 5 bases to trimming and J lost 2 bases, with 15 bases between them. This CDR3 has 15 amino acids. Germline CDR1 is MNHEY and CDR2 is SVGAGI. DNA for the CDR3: TGTGCCAGCAGTGGGCGCGTCGACAGGCAAGAGACCCAGTACTTC. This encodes CASSGRVDRQETQYF.

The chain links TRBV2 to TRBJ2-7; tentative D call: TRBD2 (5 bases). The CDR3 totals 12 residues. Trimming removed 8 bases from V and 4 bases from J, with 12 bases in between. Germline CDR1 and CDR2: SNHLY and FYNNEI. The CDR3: CASFQRKYEQYF. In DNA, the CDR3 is TGTGCCAGCTTCCAGCGGAAATACGAGCAGTACTTC. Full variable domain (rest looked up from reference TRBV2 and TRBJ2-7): EPEVTQTPSHQVTQMGQEVILRCVPISNHLYFYWYRQILGQKVEFLVSFYNNEISEKSEIFDDQFSVERPDGSNFTLKIRSTKLEDSAMYFCASFQRKYEQYFGPGTRLTVT.

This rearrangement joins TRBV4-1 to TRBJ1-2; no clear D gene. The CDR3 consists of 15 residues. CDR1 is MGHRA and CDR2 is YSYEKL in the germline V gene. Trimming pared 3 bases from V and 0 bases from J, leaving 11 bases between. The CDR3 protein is CASSHESETNYGYTF. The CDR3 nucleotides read TGCGCCAGCAGCCACGAGTCCGAGACTAACTATGGCTACACCTTC.

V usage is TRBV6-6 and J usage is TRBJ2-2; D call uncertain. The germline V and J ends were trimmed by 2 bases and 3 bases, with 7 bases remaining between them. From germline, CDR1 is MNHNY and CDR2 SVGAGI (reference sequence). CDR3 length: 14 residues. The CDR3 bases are TGTGCCAGCAGTTACCGCGGTTACACCGGGGAGCTGTTTTTT. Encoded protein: CASSYRGYTGELFF.

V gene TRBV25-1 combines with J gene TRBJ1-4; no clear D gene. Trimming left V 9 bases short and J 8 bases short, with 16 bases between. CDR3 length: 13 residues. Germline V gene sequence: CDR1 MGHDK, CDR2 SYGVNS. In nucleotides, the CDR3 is TGTGCCAGGAGGACCGGAGGCGGCGAAAAACTGTTTTTT. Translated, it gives CARRTGGGEKLFF.

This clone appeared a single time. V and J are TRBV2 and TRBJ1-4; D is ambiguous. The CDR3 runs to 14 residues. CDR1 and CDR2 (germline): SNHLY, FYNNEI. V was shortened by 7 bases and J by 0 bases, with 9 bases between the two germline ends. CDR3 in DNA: TGTGCCAGCATTTACATCTCAACTAATGAAAAACTGTTTTTT. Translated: CASIYISTNEKLFF.

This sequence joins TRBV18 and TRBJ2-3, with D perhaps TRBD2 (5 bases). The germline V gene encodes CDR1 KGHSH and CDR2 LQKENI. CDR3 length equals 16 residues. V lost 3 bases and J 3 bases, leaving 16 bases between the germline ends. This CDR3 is CASSPSTSLITDTQYF. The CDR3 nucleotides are TGTGCCAGCTCACCGTCTACTAGTTTGATTACAGATACGCAGTATTTT.

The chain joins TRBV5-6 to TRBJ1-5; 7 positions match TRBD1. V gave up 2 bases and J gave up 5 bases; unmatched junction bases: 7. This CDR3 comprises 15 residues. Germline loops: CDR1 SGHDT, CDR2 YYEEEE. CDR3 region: CASSFTGVRDQPQHF. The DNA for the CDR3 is TGTGCCAGCAGCTTTACAGGGGTTCGGGATCAGCCCCAGCATTTT.

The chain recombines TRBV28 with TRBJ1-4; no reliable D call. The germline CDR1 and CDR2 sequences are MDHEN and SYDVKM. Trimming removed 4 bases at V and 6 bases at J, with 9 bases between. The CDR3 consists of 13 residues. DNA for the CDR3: TGTGCCAGCAGTTCTCTCCGGGATGAAAAACTGTTTTTT. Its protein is CASSSLRDEKLFF.

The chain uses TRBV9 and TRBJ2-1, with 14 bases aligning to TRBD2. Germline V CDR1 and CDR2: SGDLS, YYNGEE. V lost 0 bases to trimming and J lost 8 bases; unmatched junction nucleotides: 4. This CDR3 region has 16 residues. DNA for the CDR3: TGTGCCAGCAGCGTAGGACTAGCGGGAGGGGGGGATGAGCAGTTCTTC. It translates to CASSVGLAGGGDEQFF.

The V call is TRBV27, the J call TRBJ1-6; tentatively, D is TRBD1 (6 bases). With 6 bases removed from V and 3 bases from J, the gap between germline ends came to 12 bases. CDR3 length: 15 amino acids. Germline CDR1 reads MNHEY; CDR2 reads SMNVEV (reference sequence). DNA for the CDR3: TGTGCCAGCAGGCCTCAGGGGAGCTATAATTCACCCCTCCACTTT. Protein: CASRPQGSYNSPLHF.